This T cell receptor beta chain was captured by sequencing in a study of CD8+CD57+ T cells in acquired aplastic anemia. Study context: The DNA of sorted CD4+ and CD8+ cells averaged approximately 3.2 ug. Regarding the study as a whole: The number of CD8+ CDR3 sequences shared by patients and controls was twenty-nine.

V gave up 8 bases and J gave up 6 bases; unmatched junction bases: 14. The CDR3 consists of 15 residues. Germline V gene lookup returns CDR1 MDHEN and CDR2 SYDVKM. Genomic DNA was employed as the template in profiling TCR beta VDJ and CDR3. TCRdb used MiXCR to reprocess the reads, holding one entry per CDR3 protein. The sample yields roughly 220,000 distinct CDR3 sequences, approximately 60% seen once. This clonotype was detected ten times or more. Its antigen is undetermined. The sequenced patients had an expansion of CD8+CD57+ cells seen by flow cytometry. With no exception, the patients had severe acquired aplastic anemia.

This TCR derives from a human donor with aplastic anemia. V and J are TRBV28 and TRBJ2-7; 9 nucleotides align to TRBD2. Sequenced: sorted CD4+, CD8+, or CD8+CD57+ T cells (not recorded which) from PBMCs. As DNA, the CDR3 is TGTGCCAGCTCATATCACCCCGGCGGGGGGGGCGAGCAGTACTTC. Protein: CASSYHPGGGGEQYF. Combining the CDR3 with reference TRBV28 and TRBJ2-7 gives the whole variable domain DVKVTQSSRYLVKRTGEKVFLECVQDMDHENMFWYRQDPGLGLRLIYFSYDVKMKEKGDIPEGYSVSREKKERFSLILESASTNQTSMYLCASSYHPGGGGEQYFGPGTRLTVT.